Listed below are T cell receptor beta chains from one sample, sequenced in a study of cytomegalovirus exposure and HLA in healthy donors. Using immunoSEQ multiplex PCR, the repertoire was profiled, and TCRdb retains in-frame clones only, with some absent. The data contain 90,000 to 120,000 clones, over 75% of them singletons. Material: PBMCs. These receptors were taken from a man aged 55 to 70 in good health and CMV-seropositive. Each CDR3 is given with its conserved first and last residue. The D gene is left open where the match is weak. Not all rows give a size; the values are once, few, many and, for expanded clones, a class.

d_gene	v_gene	j_gene	abundance	len	CDR3nt	CDR3aa
.	TRBV27	TRBJ2-5	.	14	TGTGCCAGCAGTTTATCGAGGCTACAAGAGACCCAGTACTTC	CASSLSRLQETQYF
.	TRBV30	TRBJ2-1	.	11	TGTGCCTGGATGGGGGGGCATGAGCAGTTCTTC	CAWMGGHEQFF
TRBD1	TRBV5-1	TRBJ2-1	.	15	TGCGCCAGCAGCTTGAGGGGGACAGGTGAAGGCGAGCAGTTCTTC	CASSLRGTGEGEQFF
.	TRBV7-9	TRBJ2-1	.	14	TGTGCCAGCAGCCGACTGGGTCTCTACAATGAGCAGTTCTTC	CASSRLGLYNEQFF
TRBD2	TRBV5-1	TRBJ2-1	.	16	TGCGCCAGCAGCTTGGGTCTAGCGGGGGGTAACTATGAGCAGTTCTTC	CASSLGLAGGNYEQFF
TRBD1	TRBV30	TRBJ2-2	.	15	TGTGCCTGGAGTAAGGCGGACAGGGAATACGGGGAGCTGTTTTTT	CAWSKADREYGELFF
.	TRBV6-1	TRBJ1-1	.	14	TGTGCCAGCAGTGAAGGGGGAGGGCTTACTGAAGCTTTCTTT	CASSEGGGLTEAFF
.	TRBV7-9	TRBJ2-1	.	12	TGTTCCAGCAGCTCCACGATCGCCGGCGGGTTCTTC	CSSSSTIAGGFF
TRBD2	TRBV7-9	TRBJ2-5	.	16	TGTTCCAGCAGCGGATGGACTAGCGGGGGGGCAGAGACCCAGTACTTC	CSSSGWTSGGAETQYF
.	TRBV30	TRBJ2-7	.	14	TGTGCCTGGAGTAGGGGGGGTACCTCCTACGAGCAGTACTTC	CAWSRGGTSYEQYF
TRBD2	TRBV5-1	TRBJ2-5	.	14	TGCGCCAGCAGCTTGGCCGGGGGGCAAGAGACCCAGTACTTC	CASSLAGGQETQYF
TRBD1	TRBV18	TRBJ1-1	.	14	TGTGCCAGCTCACCGGGACAGCTGAACACTGAAGCTTTCTTT	CASSPGQLNTEAFF
.	TRBV15	TRBJ2-3	.	13	TGTGCCACCAGCAGAGATAGGGCTAGCTTCGAGTATTTT	CATSRDRASFEYF
TRBD1	TRBV2	TRBJ1-5	.	14	TGTGCCAGCAGAACCGGGACAGACCATCAGCCCCAGCATTTT	CASRTGTDHQPQHF
TRBD1	TRBV14	TRBJ1-2	.	16	TGTGCCAGCAGCCAAGACCCGCAGGGGGCACGCGGAGGCTACACCTTC	CASSQDPQGARGGYTF
.	TRBV27	TRBJ1-2	.	13	TGTGCCAGCAGTCAACAGAGTTACTATGGCTACACCTTC	CASSQQSYYGYTF
TRBD1	TRBV7-8	TRBJ1-4	.	17	TGTGCCAGCAGCTTTTCCCACGGACAGGGGGGCTATGAAAAACTGTTTTTT	CASSFSHGQGGYEKLFF
TRBD1	TRBV4-1	TRBJ2-1	.	19	TGCGCCAGCAGCCAAGACCTGGCACTTGGGACAGGGTCCTACAATGAGCAGTTCTTC	CASSQDLALGTGSYNEQFF
TRBD1	TRBV4-1	TRBJ1-2	.	14	TGCGCCAGCAGCCCGGACAGGGGGCCCTATGGCTACACCTTC	CASSPDRGPYGYTF
TRBD2	TRBV7-6	TRBJ2-1	.	18	TGTGCCAGCAGCTCGGTTGGGCCTAGCGGGGGCCGGGAGAATGAGCAGTTCTTC	CASSSVGPSGGRENEQFF
.	TRBV12-5	TRBJ1-4	.	14	TGTGCTAGTGGTTCCTCCGGGGAGCCCTTACGACTGTTTTTT	CASGSSGEPLRLFF
TRBD2	TRBV5-1	TRBJ2-5	once	16	TGCGCCAGCAGCTTGGCTGGGACTAGCGGGGTGAAGACCCAGTACTTC	CASSLAGTSGVKTQYF
.	TRBV6-6	TRBJ2-5	.	11	TGTGCCAGCACCGGCTCAGGGACCCAGTACTTC	CASTGSGTQYF
.	TRBV6-5	TRBJ1-5	.	13	TGTGCCAGCAGCCGGACGGGGAATGCGCCCCAGCATTTT	CASSRTGNAPQHF
TRBD2	TRBV29-1	TRBJ2-7	.	11	TGCAGCGTTGAACGGGGGGGCGAGCAGTACTTC	CSVERGGEQYF
TRBD1	TRBV6-1	TRBJ2-1	.	15	TGTGCCAGCAGGGGCCCCGGGACAGACTACAATGAGCAGTTCTTC	CASRGPGTDYNEQFF
.	TRBV2	TRBJ1-4	.	17	TGTGCCAGCAGAATAGGGGGGGGCGCGAGGACTAATGAAAAACTGTTTTTT	CASRIGGGARTNEKLFF
.	TRBV11-2	TRBJ1-6	.	13	TGTGCCAGCAGTCGGTCTAGTGGGGAGGCCCTCCACTTT	CASSRSSGEALHF
TRBD1	TRBV19	TRBJ1-5	.	13	TGTGCCAGTAAAGGGACAGTCAATCAGCCCCAGCATTTT	CASKGTVNQPQHF
TRBD1	TRBV27	TRBJ1-5	.	15	TGTGCCAGCAGTAGACAGGGGATTAGCAATCAGCCCCAGCATTTT	CASSRQGISNQPQHF
.	TRBV6-1	TRBJ2-2	.	15	TGTGCCAGCAGTGTGGAGACAGTGAACACCGGGGAGCTGTTTTTT	CASSVETVNTGELFF
.	TRBV30	TRBJ1-2	.	13	TGTGCCGGACGGACAGTTAGGGGCTATGGCTACACCTTC	CAGRTVRGYGYTF
.	TRBV7-2	TRBJ2-5	.	14	TGTGCCAGCAGGGACGGTCGGGGAGGAGAGACCCAGTACTTC	CASRDGRGGETQYF
.	TRBV30	TRBJ2-3	.	14	TGTGCCTGGAGTGTAACCGGCCGGGGGAATACGCAGTATTTT	CAWSVTGRGNTQYF
.	TRBV7-9	TRBJ1-6	once	13	TGTGCCAGCAGCTTGGAGACCGATTCACCCCTCCACTTT	CASSLETDSPLHF
TRBD1	TRBV7-9	TRBJ1-3	few	15	TGTGCCAGCAGCGGGACAGGGGGCTCTGGAAACACCATATATTTT	CASSGTGGSGNTIYF
.	TRBV25-1	TRBJ2-5	.	14	TGTGCCAGCAGTGAACACAGGGCCGGGGAGACCCAGTACTTC	CASSEHRAGETQYF
.	TRBV12-2	TRBJ1-1	.	14	TGTGCAAGTCGCTTAGCGATAGCGTCTCTGAGGGCTTTCTTT	CASRLAIASLRAFF
.	TRBV28	TRBJ1-2	few	14	TGTGCCAGCAGTTTAGGATCCAGGGGATATGGCTACACCTTC	CASSLGSRGYGYTF
.	TRBV10-3	TRBJ1-4	.	13	TGTGCCATCAGTGCCAGGCAGAGTGAAAAACTGTTTTTT	CAISARQSEKLFF
.	TRBV19	TRBJ2-7	.	16	TGTGCCAGTAGTTATCGGGGGGGCGACAGGGCCTACGAGCAGTACTTC	CASSYRGGDRAYEQYF
TRBD2	TRBV9	TRBJ2-3	.	17	TGTGCCAGCAGCGGGCGCGGGGCTAGCGGAATCACAGATACGCAGTATTTT	CASSGRGASGITDTQYF
TRBD2	TRBV7-7	TRBJ2-2	.	18	TGTGCCAGCAGCCCGGGACTAGCCGGACTGGTCCGGACCGGGGAGCTGTTTTTT	CASSPGLAGLVRTGELFF
.	TRBV6-4	TRBJ1-2	.	14	TGTGCCAGCAGTGACTCAGGAGGGAACTATGGCTACACCTTC	CASSDSGGNYGYTF
TRBD1	TRBV19	TRBJ2-7	.	15	TGTGCCAGTAGTACTCGGGACAGCTCAGACTACGAGCAGTACTTC	CASSTRDSSDYEQYF
.	TRBV5-1	TRBJ2-1	.	15	TGCGCCAGCAGCTCAGGAGGGACCTCCTACAATGAGCAGTTCTTC	CASSSGGTSYNEQFF
TRBD1	TRBV7-3	TRBJ2-5	.	13	TGTGCCAGCAGCCAACAGGGGGGAGAGACCCAGTACTTC	CASSQQGGETQYF
.	TRBV7-9	TRBJ1-2	.	13	TGTGCCAGCAGCTTAGCCCAGGGCTATGGCTACACCTTC	CASSLAQGYGYTF
.	TRBV10-1	TRBJ1-2	few	12	TGCGCCAGCACCGACACTAACTATGGCTACACCTTC	CASTDTNYGYTF
.	TRBV15	TRBJ2-1	.	17	TGTGCCACCAGCAGTGGAGGGGGCATCCTTAACCACAATGAGCAGTTCTTC	CATSSGGGILNHNEQFF
.	TRBV6-1	TRBJ1-3	.	14	TGTGCCAGCGGGAGGGCCTACTCTGGAAACACCATATATTTT	CASGRAYSGNTIYF
.	TRBV2	TRBJ1-4	.	14	TGTGCCAGCAGCGCGACAGGCCGTAATGAAAAACTGTTTTTT	CASSATGRNEKLFF
.	TRBV12-5	TRBJ1-3	once	13	TGTGCTAGTGGTTTTAACTCTGGAAACACCATATATTTT	CASGFNSGNTIYF